These T cell receptor beta chains were read from a single sample in a study of cytomegalovirus exposure and HLA in healthy donors. Method: immunoSEQ multiplex PCR; TCRdb's copy keeps in-frame clones and lacks some. The sample includes about 96,000 clones, about 70% of them seen just once. Sequences were obtained from PBMCs. The receptors here all came from a female donor in good health and CMV-seropositive. The CDR3 runs from the conserved cysteine through the conserved F or W. D genes are given only for firm matches. A clone size is listed for some rows: how often the clone was seen (once, few, many), or a class if it is expanded.

cdr3_length	d_call	j_call	v_call	clone_size	cdr3_nt	cdr3_aa
14	-	TRBJ2-2	TRBV15	few	TGTGCCACCAGCAGAGATCGTGAGGCCGGGGAGCTGTTTTTT	CATSRDREAGELFF
18	TRBD2	TRBJ2-7	TRBV4-3	-	TGCGCCAGCAGCCAACAACCCCCAGGGACTAGCGGGAACTACGAGCAGTACTTC	CASSQQPPGTSGNYEQYF
15	TRBD1	TRBJ2-1	TRBV6-4	-	TGTGCCAGCAGCGCCACGGGACAGTCCTACAATGAGCAGTTCTTC	CASSATGQSYNEQFF
12	-	TRBJ2-3	TRBV29-1	-	TGCAGCGCTAACGAAGGCACAGATACGCAGTATTTT	CSANEGTDTQYF
14	TRBD1	TRBJ2-7	TRBV6-5	-	TGTGCCAGCAGTCGCCGACAGGGGCAGAACGAGCAGTACTTC	CASSRRQGQNEQYF
14	-	TRBJ2-3	TRBV5-1	-	TGCGCCAGCAGCTTCCTTCGGCCGGGAGATACGCAGTATTTT	CASSFLRPGDTQYF
14	-	TRBJ1-5	TRBV29-1	-	TGCAGCGTCGCCGACAGCAATAGCAATCAGCCCCAGCATTTT	CSVADSNSNQPQHF
14	-	TRBJ2-3	TRBV5-1	-	TGCGCCAGCAGCTTGGAAGGGGCTGGAGATACGCAGTATTTT	CASSLEGAGDTQYF
18	TRBD2	TRBJ2-1	TRBV15	-	TGTGCCACCAGCAGACATTTCGCGACTAGCGGGAGAAGCTATGAGCAGTTCTTC	CATSRHFATSGRSYEQFF
14	TRBD1	TRBJ2-7	TRBV18	-	TGTGCCAGCTCACCCGGGACAGGGGATAACGAGCAGTACTTC	CASSPGTGDNEQYF
13	-	TRBJ2-3	TRBV29-1	-	TGCAGCGTTGAAGGGGCCCTCCAAGATACGCAGTATTTT	CSVEGALQDTQYF
16	-	TRBJ1-1	TRBV30	-	TGTGCCTGGAGCTCCTATGCTAAGGTTCGCGGCGACGAAGCTTTCTTT	CAWSSYAKVRGDEAFF
13	-	TRBJ1-1	TRBV7-9	-	TGTGCCAGCAGCCTAAACCTAGGTTCGGAAGCTTTCTTT	CASSLNLGSEAFF
17	-	TRBJ1-5	TRBV4-2	-	TGTGCCAGCAGCCAAGTGGCCTTGATCGATAGCAATCAGCCCCAGCATTTT	CASSQVALIDSNQPQHF
14	-	TRBJ2-1	TRBV10-1	few	TGCGCCAGCAGTGAGTCTAGCGAACCCGGTGAGCAGTTCTTC	CASSESSEPGEQFF
11	-	TRBJ2-5	TRBV30	-	TGTGCCTGGAGTATACAAGAGACCCAGTACTTC	CAWSIQETQYF
12	-	TRBJ2-2	TRBV29-1	-	TGCAGCGTTGATCCTAACACCGGGGAGCTGTTTTTT	CSVDPNTGELFF
13	-	TRBJ2-5	TRBV18	-	TGTGCCAGCTCACCATACGAGGGAGAGACCCAGTACTTC	CASSPYEGETQYF
14	TRBD2	TRBJ2-5	TRBV11-3	-	TGTGCCAGCAGCCACGGGAGGAGCCAAGAGACCCAGTACTTC	CASSHGRSQETQYF
14	-	TRBJ1-3	TRBV19	-	TGTGCCAGTAGTGGGGCCTTCTCTGGAAACACCATATATTTT	CASSGAFSGNTIYF
16	TRBD2	TRBJ2-1	TRBV6-4	-	TGTGCCAGCAGTGACACCGCTAGCGGGACTTACAATGAGCAGTTCTTC	CASSDTASGTYNEQFF
14	-	TRBJ2-1	TRBV11-2	-	TGTGCCAGCAGCTTCCAGGGCTCCTACAATGAGCAGTTCTTC	CASSFQGSYNEQFF
16	-	TRBJ1-4	TRBV5-4	-	TGTGCCAGCAGCTTGGTGCCACAGGGCCCCAATGAAAAACTGTTTTTT	CASSLVPQGPNEKLFF
15	-	TRBJ2-3	TRBV14	-	TGTGCCAGCAGCCAAGAACCCCGGCGGTCAGATACGCAGTATTTT	CASSQEPRRSDTQYF
15	-	TRBJ1-2	TRBV4-2	-	TGTGCCAGCAGCCAAGCCGGGGCAGGGGCTGGGGGCTACACCTTC	CASSQAGAGAGGYTF
13	-	TRBJ2-6	TRBV5-4	few	TGTGCCAGCAGCTCCCAGGGGGCCAACGTCCTGACTTTC	CASSSQGANVLTF
15	TRBD1	TRBJ1-2	TRBV6-1	-	TGTGCCAGCAGTCCCAGGCGAGACAGGGCTTCTGGCTACACCTTC	CASSPRRDRASGYTF
10	-	TRBJ2-1	TRBV20-1	-	TGCAGTGCTAGAGCTATTGAGCAGTTCTTC	CSARAIEQFF
15	-	TRBJ1-1	TRBV7-2	-	TGTGCCAGCAGCACCCGGCAGGGGATGAACACTGAAGCTTTCTTT	CASSTRQGMNTEAFF
13	-	TRBJ2-7	TRBV11-1	-	TGTGCCAGCAGCTTTAGTTACAGGGACGAGCAGTACTTC	CASSFSYRDEQYF
15	-	TRBJ1-3	TRBV9	-	TGTGCCAGCAGCGCCGTAGACAGGCCCGGAAACACCATATATTTT	CASSAVDRPGNTIYF
11	-	TRBJ2-5	TRBV11-2	-	TGTGCCAGCAGCTCTAAGAGGACCCAGTACTTC	CASSSKRTQYF
13	-	TRBJ1-1	TRBV19	-	TGTGCCAGCCGGGATCCGGGGAACACTGAAGCTTTCTTT	CASRDPGNTEAFF
19	TRBD2	TRBJ2-6	TRBV9	-	TGTGCCAGCAGCCCACAGACCGGGACTAGCGGGTCTGGGGCCAACGTCCTGACTTTC	CASSPQTGTSGSGANVLTF
16	-	TRBJ1-5	TRBV6-1	-	TGTGCCAGCAGTGACACAGGGTTGGCTGGCAATCAGCCCCAGCATTTT	CASSDTGLAGNQPQHF
16	-	TRBJ1-1	TRBV7-9	-	TGTGCCAGCAGCTTAGGTTGGGGCAGTCCGAACACTGAAGCTTTCTTT	CASSLGWGSPNTEAFF
15	-	TRBJ1-5	TRBV28	-	TGTGCCAGCAGTTTAATGAGCGGAGGGAATCAGCCCCAGCATTTT	CASSLMSGGNQPQHF
13	-	TRBJ2-3	TRBV6-5	-	TGTGCCAGCAGCCCCCGGGGCACAGATACGCAGTATTTT	CASSPRGTDTQYF